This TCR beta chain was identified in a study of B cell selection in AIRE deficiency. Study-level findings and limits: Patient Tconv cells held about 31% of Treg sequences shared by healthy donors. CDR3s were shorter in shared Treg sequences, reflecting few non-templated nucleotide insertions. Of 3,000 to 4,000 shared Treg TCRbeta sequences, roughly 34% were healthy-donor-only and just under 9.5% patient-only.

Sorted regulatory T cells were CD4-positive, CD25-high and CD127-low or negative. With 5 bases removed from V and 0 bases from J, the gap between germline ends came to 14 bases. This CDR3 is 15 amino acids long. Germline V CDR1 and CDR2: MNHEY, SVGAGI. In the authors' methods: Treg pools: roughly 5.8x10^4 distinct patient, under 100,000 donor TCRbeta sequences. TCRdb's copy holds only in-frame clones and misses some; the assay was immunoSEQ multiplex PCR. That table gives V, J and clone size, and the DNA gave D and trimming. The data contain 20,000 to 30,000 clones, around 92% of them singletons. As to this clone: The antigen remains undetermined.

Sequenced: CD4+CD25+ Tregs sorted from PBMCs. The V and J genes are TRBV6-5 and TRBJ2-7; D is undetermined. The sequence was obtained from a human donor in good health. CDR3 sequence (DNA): TGTGCCAGCAGTGTCGGCAGGTTCTACTCCTACGAGCAGTACTTC. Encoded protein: CASSVGRFYSYEQYF.